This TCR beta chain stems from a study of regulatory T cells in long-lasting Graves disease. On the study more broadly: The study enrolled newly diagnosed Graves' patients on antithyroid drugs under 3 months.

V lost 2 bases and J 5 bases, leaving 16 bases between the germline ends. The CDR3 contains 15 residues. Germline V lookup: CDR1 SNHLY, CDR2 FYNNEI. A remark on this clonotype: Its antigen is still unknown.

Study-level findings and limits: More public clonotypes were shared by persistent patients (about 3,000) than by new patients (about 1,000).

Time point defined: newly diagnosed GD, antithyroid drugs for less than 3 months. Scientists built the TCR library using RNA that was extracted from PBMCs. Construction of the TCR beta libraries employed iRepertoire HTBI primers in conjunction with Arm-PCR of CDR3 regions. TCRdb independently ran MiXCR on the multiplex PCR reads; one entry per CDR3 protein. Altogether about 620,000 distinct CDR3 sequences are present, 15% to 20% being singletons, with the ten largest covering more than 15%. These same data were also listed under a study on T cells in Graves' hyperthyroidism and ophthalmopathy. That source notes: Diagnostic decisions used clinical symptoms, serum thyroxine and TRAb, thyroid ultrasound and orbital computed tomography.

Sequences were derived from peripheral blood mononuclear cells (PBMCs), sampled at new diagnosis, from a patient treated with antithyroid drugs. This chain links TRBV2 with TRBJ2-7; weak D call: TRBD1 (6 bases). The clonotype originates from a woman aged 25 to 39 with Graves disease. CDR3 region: CASSEKASGANEQYF. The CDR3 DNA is TGTGCCAGCAGTGAAAAGGCGTCAGGGGCCAACGAGCAGTACTTC.